Following are 2 T cell receptor beta chains from one sample sequenced in a study of HIV-infected children after antiretroviral therapy interruption. A 3' RACE protocol on RNA, with unique molecular identifiers, produced the TCR library. TCRdb passed the 3' RACE reads through MiXCR, listing each CDR3 protein once. The profile covers roughly 46,000 distinct CDR3 sequences, with roughly 4% appearing a single time and roughly 0.7% taken by the ten largest. The treatment: PENTA 11 planned treatment interruption arm or continuous ART arm. This specimen was CD45RA+ CD4+ T cells from PBMCs, pooled from several time points, taken from a donor given antiretroviral therapy, either interrupted or continuous. The subset here: naive CD4+ CD45RA+ CD45RO- T cells. The receptors derive from a pool of human donors with HIV.

This clonotype was counted at least ten times. The rearrangement links TRBV19 to TRBJ1-2, with TRBD1 matching over 8 bases. The junction had 3 bases not matched to a gene; V was cut back by 5 bases and J by 4 bases. CDR3 length: 13 residues. Germline lookup yields CDR1 LNHDA and CDR2 SQIVND (reference sequence). The CDR3 here is CASSPGGIYGYTF. The DNA for the CDR3 is TGTGCCAGTAGTCCAGGGGGCATCTATGGCTACACCTTC. The whole variable domain, filled in from reference TRBV19 and TRBJ1-2, reads DGGITQSPKYLFRKEGQNVTLSCEQNLNHDAMYWYRQDPGQGLRLIYYSQIVNDFQKGDIAEGYSVSREKKESFPLTVTSAQKNPTAFYLCASSPGGIYGYTFGSGTRLTVV.

The J gene is TRBJ2-6, the V gene TRBV21-1. TRBV21-1 counts as a pseudogene. This CDR3 is built from 12 residues. The CDR3 sequence: CASRSGANVLTF. CDR3 sequence (DNA): TGTGCCAGCAGGTCGGGGGCCAACGTCCTGACTTTC.